Described below is a single T cell receptor beta chain sequence and its context. The CDR3 covers 13 residues. Per germline, CDR1 KGHDR and CDR2 SFDVKD. V was trimmed by 2 bases and J by 2 bases, leaving 4 bases between them. One entry per CDR3 protein, called by TCRdb with MiXCR from the RT-PCR reads. This sample has around 700,000 distinct CDR3 sequences; 13% to 15% occur once, and the top ten carry 3.6%. The gene calls are TRBV24-1 and TRBJ2-3; no firm D call. The sequence was obtained from a female donor in good health, serving as a healthy control. Sequencing was performed on memory CD4+ T cells from blood. The CDR3 nucleotides are TGTGCCACCAGTGATTCTACCACAGATACGCAGTATTTT. Translated: CATSDSTTDTQYF.